Here is one T cell receptor (beta chain) with its context. The data were taken from a study of blood T cell repertoires in COVID-19. Study information: In each case, the material was cDNA or gDNA derived from T cells, B-cell-depleted T cells, or PBMCs.

Germline V CDR1 and CDR2: MNHNS, SASEGT. V lost 3 bases, J lost 0 bases, and 5 bases lay in between. The CDR3 has 13 amino acids. Clones were read by immunoSEQ multiplex PCR, and TCRdb kept only the in-frame ones, dropping some. The sample yields 90,000 to 110,000 clones, roughly 84% seen once. The TCR originated in a woman aged 45-59 years with acute or convalescent COVID-19. Material for sequencing was peripheral blood. This rearrangement joins TRBV6-1 to TRBJ1-2; D is undetermined. Here the CDR3 DNA reads TGTGCCAGCAGTGACACTCCTAACTATGGCTACACCTTC. This sequence encodes CASSDTPNYGYTF.